The rows below give T cell receptor beta chains drawn from one sample of a study of cytomegalovirus exposure and HLA in healthy donors. TCRdb keeps only in-frame clones here, not all; method: immunoSEQ multiplex PCR. The data contain approximately 150,000 clones, about four fifths of them singletons. The sequenced sample was PBMCs. Source of these receptors: a girl between 10 and 17 years old in good health and CMV-seropositive. CDR3s leave out the opening cysteine and the closing phenylalanine or tryptophan. D genes are given only for firm matches.

d_call	v_call	j_call	cdr3_aa
.	TRBV5-6	TRBJ2-7	ASSLAYKRSPSTYEQY
TRBD1	TRBV19	TRBJ1-2	ASSRDRAGYGYT
.	TRBV28	TRBJ1-1	ASSLQGPAEAF
.	TRBV5-1	TRBJ1-1	ASSLGGSRVATEAF
.	TRBV5-1	TRBJ1-1	ASSLASNTEAF
.	TRBV5-1	TRBJ2-5	ASSLGQVETQY
.	TRBV27	TRBJ1-5	ASRPFTRFDSNQPQH
.	TRBV2	TRBJ1-1	ASLAPFRPGQKNTEAF
.	TRBV5-1	TRBJ2-7	ASSLKNNFEGEQY
.	TRBV9	TRBJ1-6	ASSVGASPLH
TRBD1	TRBV5-1	TRBJ1-6	ASNPGQTFNSPLH
.	TRBV28	TRBJ1-1	ASSYTGPTEAF
TRBD1	TRBV6-1	TRBJ1-1	ASSERPWTGGNTEAF
TRBD1	TRBV5-1	TRBJ2-7	ASSRTGLEQY
TRBD2	TRBV6-4	TRBJ2-3	ASSDAGGHTDTQY
.	TRBV5-1	TRBJ1-4	ASSLGRPNEKLF
.	TRBV6-1	TRBJ1-1	ASRYRNTEAF
TRBD2	TRBV27	TRBJ2-1	ASSPTSGGSEQF
.	TRBV5-6	TRBJ2-1	ASSLGARGWNEQF
TRBD1	TRBV2	TRBJ2-5	ASSPTGVLQETQY
.	TRBV11-2	TRBJ2-7	ASSLEFSGSYEQY
TRBD2	TRBV6-6	TRBJ2-3	ASSPPQRGSADTQY
.	TRBV4-1	TRBJ2-3	ASSQGGGADTQY
TRBD1	TRBV15	TRBJ2-7	ATSSAPPGTGGDEQY
.	TRBV13	TRBJ2-7	ASSSLLRSYEQY
TRBD1	TRBV10-3	TRBJ1-1	AITLGQGGTEAF
TRBD1	TRBV5-1	TRBJ2-7	ASSSTGRTSYEQY
.	TRBV11-2	TRBJ1-1	ASSLEGRVTEAF
TRBD1	TRBV7-9	TRBJ1-2	ASSSVARTGGFDGYT
.	TRBV13	TRBJ2-1	ASSSRDEQF
TRBD2	TRBV9	TRBJ2-7	ASSVSVGGGFYEQY
.	TRBV5-1	TRBJ2-1	ASSLADSEQF
TRBD1	TRBV7-6	TRBJ1-1	ASSLMGQGLSEAF
.	TRBV11-2	TRBJ1-2	ASSLSGTGSDYT
TRBD2	TRBV6-4	TRBJ2-3	ASSDSGSGGGTQY
TRBD1	TRBV27	TRBJ1-5	ASSVLRDRVLH
TRBD1	TRBV9	TRBJ1-6	ASRPGTAGGPLH
.	TRBV7-3	TRBJ1-1	ASSFTQNTEAF